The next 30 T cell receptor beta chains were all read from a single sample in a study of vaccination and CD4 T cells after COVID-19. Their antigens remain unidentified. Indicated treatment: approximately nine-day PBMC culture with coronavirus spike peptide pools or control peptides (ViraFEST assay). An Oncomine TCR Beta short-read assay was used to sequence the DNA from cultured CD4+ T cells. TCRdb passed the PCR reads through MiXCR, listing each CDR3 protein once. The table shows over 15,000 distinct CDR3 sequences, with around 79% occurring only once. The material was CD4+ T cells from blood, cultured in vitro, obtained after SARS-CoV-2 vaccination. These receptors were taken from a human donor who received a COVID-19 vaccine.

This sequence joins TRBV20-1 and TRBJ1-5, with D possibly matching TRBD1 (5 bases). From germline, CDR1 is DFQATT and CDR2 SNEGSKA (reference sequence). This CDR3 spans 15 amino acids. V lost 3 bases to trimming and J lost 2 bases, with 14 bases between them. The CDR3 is CSASGTGSGNQPQHF. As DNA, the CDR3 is TGCAGTGCTAGCGGGACGGGCAGCGGCAATCAGCCCCAGCATTTT.

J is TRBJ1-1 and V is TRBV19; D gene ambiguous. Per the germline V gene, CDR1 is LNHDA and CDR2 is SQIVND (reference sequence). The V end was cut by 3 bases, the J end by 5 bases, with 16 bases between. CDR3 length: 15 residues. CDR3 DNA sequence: TGTGCCAGTAGTATGAGAACGGCGTTCTCGACTGAAGCTTTCTTT. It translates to CASSMRTAFSTEAFF.

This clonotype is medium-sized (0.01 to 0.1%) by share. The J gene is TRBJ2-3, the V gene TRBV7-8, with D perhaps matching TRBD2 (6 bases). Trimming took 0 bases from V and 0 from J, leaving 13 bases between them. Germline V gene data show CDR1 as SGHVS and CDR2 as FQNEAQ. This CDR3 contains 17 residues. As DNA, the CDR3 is TGTGCCAGCAGCTTAGCGGGTAGCGGACCTAGCACAGATACGCAGTATTTT. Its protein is CASSLAGSGPSTDTQYF.

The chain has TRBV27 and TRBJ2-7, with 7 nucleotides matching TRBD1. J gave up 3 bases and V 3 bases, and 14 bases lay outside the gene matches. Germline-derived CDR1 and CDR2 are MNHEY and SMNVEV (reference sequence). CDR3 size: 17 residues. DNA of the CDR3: TGTGCCAGCAGTTTTCGGATACCGGGACAGCTACTCTACGAGCAGTACTTC. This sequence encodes CASSFRIPGQLLYEQYF.

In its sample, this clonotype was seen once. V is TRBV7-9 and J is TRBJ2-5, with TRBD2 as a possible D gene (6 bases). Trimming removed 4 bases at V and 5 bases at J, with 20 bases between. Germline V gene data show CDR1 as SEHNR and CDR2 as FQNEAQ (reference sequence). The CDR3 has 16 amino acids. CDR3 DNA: TGTGCCAGCAGCTCTCGCACCGGGACTGCCGGGGAGACCCAGTACTTC. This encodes CASSSRTGTAGETQYF.

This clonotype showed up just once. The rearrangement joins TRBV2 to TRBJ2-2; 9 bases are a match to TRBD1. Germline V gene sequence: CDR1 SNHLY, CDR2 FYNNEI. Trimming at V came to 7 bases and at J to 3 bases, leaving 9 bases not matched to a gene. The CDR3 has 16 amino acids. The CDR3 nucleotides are TGTGCCAGCACCTACCGGACAGGGGTAGACACCGGGGAGCTGTTTTTT. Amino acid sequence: CASTYRTGVDTGELFF.

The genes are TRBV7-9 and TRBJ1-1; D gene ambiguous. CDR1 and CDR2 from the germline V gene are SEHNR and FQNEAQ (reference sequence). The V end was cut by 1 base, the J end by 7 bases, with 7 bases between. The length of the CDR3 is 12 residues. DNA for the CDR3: TGTGCCAGCAGCTTAGGCCTAAGTGAAGCTTTCTTT. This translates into CASSLGLSEAFF.

The DNA for the CDR3 is TGTGCCACCAGTGATTTAAAGAAACTGCGAAGCTACACCTTC. Protein: CATSDLKKLRSYTF. The chain employs TRBV24-1 and TRBJ1-2, with D uncertain. This CDR3 spans 14 amino acids. With 1 base removed from V and 9 bases from J, the gap between germline ends came to 14 bases. CDR1 is KGHDR and CDR2 is SFDVKD in the germline V gene.

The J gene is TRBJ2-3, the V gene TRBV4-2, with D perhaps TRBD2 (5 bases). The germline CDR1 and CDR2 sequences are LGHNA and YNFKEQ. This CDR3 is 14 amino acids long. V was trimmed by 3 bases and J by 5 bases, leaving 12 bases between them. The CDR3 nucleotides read TGTGCCAGCAGCCATGCCTCGGGGAGAGATACGCAGTATTTT. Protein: CASSHASGRDTQYF.

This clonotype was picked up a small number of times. In DNA, the CDR3 is TGTGCCAGCAGCTTGGTTTTAGGACTAGAAATGAATACGCAGTATTTT. It specifies CASSLVLGLEMNTQYF. The gene calls are TRBV5-4 and TRBJ2-3; TRBD2 aligns across 7 bases. Germline trimming cut 0 bases from V and 7 bases from J; bases unmatched to any gene: 11. CDR3 length: 16 amino acids. CDR1 and CDR2 from the germline V gene are SGHNT and YYREEE (reference sequence).

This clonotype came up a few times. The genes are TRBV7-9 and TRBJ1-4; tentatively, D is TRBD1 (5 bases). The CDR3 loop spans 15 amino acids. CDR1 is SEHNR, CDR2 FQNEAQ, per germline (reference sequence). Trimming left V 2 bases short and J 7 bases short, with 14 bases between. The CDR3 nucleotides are TGTGCCAGCAGCTTAATCCAGGGAATAGGTGAAAAACTGTTTTTT. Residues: CASSLIQGIGEKLFF.

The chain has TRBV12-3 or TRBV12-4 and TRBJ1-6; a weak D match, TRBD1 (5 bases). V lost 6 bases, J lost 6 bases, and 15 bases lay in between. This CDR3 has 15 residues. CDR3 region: CASSRTDRPNSPLHF. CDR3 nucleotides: TGTGCCAGCAGCCGAACCGACAGACCTAATTCACCCCTCCACTTT.

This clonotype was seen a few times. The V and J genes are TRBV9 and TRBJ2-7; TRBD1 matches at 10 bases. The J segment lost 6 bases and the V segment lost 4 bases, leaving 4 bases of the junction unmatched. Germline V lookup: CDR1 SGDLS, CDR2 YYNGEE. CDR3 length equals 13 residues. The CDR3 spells CASSTRTGGEQYF. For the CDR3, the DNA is TGTGCCAGCAGCACCCGGACAGGGGGCGAGCAGTACTTC.

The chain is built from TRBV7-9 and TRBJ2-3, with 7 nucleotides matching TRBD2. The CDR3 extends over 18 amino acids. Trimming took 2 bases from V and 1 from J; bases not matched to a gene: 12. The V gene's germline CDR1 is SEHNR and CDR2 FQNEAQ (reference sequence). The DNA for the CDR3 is TGTGCCAGCAGCTTAACCTCTCGACTCGCGGGGGGCACAGATACGCAGTATTTT. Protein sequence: CASSLTSRLAGGTDTQYF.

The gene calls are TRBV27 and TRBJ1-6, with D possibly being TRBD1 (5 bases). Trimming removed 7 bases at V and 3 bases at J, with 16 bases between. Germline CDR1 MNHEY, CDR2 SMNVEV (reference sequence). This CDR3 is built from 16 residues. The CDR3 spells CASKSAAGVYNSPLHF. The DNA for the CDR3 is TGTGCCAGCAAAAGTGCGGCGGGGGTCTATAATTCACCCCTCCACTTT.

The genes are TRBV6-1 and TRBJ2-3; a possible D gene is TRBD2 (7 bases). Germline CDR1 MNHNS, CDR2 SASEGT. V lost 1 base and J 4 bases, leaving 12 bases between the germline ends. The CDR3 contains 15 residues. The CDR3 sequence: CASSEVGGRPDTQYF. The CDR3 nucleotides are TGTGCCAGCAGTGAAGTGGGGGGGCGTCCAGATACGCAGTATTTT.

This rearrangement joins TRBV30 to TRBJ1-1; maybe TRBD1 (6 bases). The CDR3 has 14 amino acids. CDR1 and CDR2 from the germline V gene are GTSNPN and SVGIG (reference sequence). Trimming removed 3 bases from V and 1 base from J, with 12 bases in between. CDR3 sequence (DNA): TGTGCCTGGAGCGCCTTGACAGGGAACACTGAAGCTTTCTTT. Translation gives CAWSALTGNTEAFF.

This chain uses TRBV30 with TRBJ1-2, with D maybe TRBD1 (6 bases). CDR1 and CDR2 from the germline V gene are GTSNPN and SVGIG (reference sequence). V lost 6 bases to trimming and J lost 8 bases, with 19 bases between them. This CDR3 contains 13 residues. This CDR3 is CACPNRDILGYTF. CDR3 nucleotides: TGTGCCTGCCCTAACCGGGACATCCTGGGCTACACCTTC. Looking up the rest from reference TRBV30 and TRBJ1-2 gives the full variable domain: SQTIHQWPATLVQPVGSPLSLECTVEGTSNPNLYWYRQAAGRGLQLLFYSVGIGQISSEVPQNLSASRPQDRQFILSSKKLLLSDSGFYLCACPNRDILGYTFGSGTRLTVV.

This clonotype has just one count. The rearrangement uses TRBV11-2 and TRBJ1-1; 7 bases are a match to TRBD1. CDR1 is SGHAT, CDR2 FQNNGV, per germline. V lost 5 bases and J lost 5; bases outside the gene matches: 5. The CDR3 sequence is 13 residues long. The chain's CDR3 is CASSINRGTEAFF. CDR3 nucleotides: TGTGCCAGCAGCATCAACAGGGGAACTGAAGCTTTCTTT.

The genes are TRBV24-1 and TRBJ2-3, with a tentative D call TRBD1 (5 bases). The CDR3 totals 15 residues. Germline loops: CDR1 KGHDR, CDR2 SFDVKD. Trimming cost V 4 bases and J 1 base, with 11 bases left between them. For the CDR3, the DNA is TGTGCCACCAGTGACCCCTCACAGGGCACAGATACGCAGTATTTT. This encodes CATSDPSQGTDTQYF.

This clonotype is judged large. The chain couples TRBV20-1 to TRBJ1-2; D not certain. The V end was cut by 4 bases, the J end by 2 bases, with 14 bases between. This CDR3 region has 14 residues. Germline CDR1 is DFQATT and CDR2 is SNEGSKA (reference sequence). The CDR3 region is CSAKSPQGNYGYTF. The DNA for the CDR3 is TGCAGTGCTAAGTCCCCACAAGGGAACTATGGCTACACCTTC.

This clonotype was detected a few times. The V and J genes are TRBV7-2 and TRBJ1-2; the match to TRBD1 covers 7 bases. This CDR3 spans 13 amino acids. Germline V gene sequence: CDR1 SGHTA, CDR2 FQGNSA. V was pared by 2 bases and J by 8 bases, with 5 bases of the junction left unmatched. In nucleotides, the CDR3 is TGTGCCAGCAGCTTAAACAGGGGATCAGGCTACACCTTC. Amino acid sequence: CASSLNRGSGYTF. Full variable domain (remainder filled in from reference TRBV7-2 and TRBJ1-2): GAGVSQSPSNKVTEKGKDVELRCDPISGHTALYWYRQSLGQGLEFLIYFQGNSAPDKSGLPSDRFSAERTGGSVSTLTIQRTQQEDSAVYLCASSLNRGSGYTFGSGTRLTVV.

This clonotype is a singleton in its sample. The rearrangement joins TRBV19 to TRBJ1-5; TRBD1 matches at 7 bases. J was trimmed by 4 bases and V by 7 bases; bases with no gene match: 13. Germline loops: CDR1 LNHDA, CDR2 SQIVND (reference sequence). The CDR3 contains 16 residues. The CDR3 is CASTHRQGPSNQPQHF. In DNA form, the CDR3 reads TGTGCCAGTACCCACCGACAGGGACCTTCAAATCAGCCCCAGCATTTT.

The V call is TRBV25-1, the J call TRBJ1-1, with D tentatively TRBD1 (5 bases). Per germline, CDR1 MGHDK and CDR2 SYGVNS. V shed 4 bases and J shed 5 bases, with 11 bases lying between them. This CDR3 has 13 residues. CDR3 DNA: TGTGCCAGCAGTGGATGGGGGGGAACTGAAGCTTTCTTT. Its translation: CASSGWGGTEAFF.

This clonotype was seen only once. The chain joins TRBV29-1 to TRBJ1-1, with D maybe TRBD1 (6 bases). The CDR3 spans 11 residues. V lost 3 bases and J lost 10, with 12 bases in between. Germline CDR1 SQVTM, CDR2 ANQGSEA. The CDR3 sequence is CSVEVGGLAFF. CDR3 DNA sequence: TGCAGCGTTGAGGTCGGGGGGCTAGCTTTCTTT. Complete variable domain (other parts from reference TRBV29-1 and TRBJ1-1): SAVISQKPSRDICQRGTSLTIQCQVDSQVTMMFWYRQQPGQSLTLIATANQGSEATYESGFVIDKFPISRPNLTFSTLTVSNMSPEDSSIYLCSVEVGGLAFFGQGTRLTVV.

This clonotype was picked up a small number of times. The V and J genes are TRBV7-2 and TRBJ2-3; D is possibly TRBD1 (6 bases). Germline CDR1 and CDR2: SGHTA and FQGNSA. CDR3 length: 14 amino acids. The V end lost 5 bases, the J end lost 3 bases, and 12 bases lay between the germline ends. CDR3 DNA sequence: TGTGCCAGCAGCCGGGACACTCCTACAGATACGCAGTATTTT. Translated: CASSRDTPTDTQYF. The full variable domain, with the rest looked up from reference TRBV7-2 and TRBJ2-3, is GAGVSQSPSNKVTEKGKDVELRCDPISGHTALYWYRQSLGQGLEFLIYFQGNSAPDKSGLPSDRFSAERTGGSVSTLTIQRTQQEDSAVYLCASSRDTPTDTQYFGPGTRLTVL.

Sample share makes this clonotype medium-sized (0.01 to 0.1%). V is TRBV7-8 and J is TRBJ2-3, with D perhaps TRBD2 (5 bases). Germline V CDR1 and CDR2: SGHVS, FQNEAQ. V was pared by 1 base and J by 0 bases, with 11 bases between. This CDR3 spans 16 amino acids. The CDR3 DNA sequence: TGTGCCAGCAGCTTAGTCAGCGGCAGTAGCACAGATACGCAGTATTTT. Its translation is CASSLVSGSSTDTQYF.

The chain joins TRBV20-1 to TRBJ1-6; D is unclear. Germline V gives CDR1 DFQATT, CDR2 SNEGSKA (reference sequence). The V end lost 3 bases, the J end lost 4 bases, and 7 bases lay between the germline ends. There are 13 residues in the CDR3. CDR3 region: CSASGVYNSPLHF. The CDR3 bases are TGCAGTGCTAGCGGGGTTTATAATTCACCCCTCCACTTT.

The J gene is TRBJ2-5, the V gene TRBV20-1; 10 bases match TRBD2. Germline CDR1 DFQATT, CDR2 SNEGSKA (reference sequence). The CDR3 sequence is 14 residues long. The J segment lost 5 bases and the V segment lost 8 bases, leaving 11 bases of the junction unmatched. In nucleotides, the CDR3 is TGCAGTTCCAGCGGGGGGGCGATCGGGGAGACCCAGTACTTC. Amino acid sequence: CSSSGGAIGETQYF.

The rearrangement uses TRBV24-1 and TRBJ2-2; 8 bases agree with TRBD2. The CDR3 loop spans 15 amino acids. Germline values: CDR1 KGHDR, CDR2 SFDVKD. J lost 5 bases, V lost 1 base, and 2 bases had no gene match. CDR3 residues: CATSDFGTRTGELFF. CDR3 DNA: TGTGCCACCAGTGATTTTGGGACTAGAACCGGGGAGCTGTTTTTT.